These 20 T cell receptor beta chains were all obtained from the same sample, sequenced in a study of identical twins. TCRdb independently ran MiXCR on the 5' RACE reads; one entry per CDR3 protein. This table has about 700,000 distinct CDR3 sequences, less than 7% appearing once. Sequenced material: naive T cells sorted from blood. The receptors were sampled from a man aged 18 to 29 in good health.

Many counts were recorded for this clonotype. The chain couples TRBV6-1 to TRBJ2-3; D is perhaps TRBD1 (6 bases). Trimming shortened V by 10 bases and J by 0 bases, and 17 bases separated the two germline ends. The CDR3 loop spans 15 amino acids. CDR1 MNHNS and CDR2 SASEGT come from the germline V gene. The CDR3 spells CATSQGGTSTDTQYF. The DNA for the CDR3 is TGTGCCACATCACAAGGGGGAACTAGCACAGATACGCAGTATTTT.

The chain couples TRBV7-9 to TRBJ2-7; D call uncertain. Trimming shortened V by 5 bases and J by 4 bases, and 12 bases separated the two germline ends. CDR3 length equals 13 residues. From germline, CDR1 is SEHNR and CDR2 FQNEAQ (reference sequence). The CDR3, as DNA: TGTGCCAGCAGCCTGGGCCCCATTTACGAGCAGTACGTC. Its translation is CASSLGPIYEQYV.

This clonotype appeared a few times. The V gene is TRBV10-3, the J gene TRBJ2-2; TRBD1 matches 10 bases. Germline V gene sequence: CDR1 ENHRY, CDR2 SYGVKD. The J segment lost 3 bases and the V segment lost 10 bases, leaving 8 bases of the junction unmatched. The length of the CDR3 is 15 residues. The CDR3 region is CATFPGTGDTGELFF. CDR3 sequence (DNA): TGTGCCACCTTTCCCGGGACAGGGGACACCGGGGAGCTGTTTTTT.

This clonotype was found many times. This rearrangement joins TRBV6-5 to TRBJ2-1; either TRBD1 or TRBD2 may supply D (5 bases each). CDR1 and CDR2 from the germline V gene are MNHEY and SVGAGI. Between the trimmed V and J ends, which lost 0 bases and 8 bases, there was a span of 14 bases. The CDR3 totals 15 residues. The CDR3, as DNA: TGTGCCAGCAGTTACTCGTCGGGACCGGGGTATGAGCAGTTCTTC. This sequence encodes CASSYSSGPGYEQFF.

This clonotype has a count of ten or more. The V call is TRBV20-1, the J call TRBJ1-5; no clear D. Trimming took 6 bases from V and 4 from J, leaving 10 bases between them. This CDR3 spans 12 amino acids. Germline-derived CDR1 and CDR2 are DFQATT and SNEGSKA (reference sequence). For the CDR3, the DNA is TGCAGTGCGCGGACGGAGAATCAGCCCCAGCATTTT. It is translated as CSARTENQPQHF.

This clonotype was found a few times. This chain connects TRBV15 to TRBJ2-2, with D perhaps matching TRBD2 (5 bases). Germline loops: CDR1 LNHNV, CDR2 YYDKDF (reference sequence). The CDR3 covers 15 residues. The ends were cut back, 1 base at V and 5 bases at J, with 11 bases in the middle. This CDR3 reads CATSRAVGDTGELFF. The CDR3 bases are TGTGCCACCAGCAGAGCCGTGGGAGATACCGGGGAGCTGTTTTTT.

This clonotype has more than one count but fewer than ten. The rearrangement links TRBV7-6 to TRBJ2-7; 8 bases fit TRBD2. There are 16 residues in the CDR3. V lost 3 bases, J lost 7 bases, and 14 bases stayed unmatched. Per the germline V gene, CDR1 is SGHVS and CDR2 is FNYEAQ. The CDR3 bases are TGTGCCAGCAGCTTTTTTGCGAGCGGGAGCCATGAGGAGCAGTACTTC. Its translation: CASSFFASGSHEEQYF. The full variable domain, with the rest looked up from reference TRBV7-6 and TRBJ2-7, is GAGVSQSPRYKVTKRGQDVALRCDPISGHVSLYWYRQALGQGPEFLTYFNYEAQQDKSGLPNDRFSAERPEGSISTLTIQRTEQRDSAMYRCASSFFASGSHEEQYFGPGTRLTVT.

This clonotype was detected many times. This CDR3 reads CASSQSNEQFF. CDR3 in DNA: TGTGCCAGCAGTCAGTCCAATGAGCAGTTCTTC. The rearrangement joins TRBV7-9 to TRBJ2-1; D uncertain. Germline assignment: CDR1 SEHNR and CDR2 FQNEAQ (reference sequence). The ends were cut back, 6 bases at V and 6 bases at J, with 6 bases in the middle. The CDR3 runs 11 residues.

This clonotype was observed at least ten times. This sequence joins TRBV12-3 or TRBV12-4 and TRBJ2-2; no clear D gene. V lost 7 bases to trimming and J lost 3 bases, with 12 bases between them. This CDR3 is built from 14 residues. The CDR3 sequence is CASTLDQYTGELFF. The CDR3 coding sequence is TGTGCCAGCACCTTGGACCAATACACCGGGGAGCTGTTTTTT.

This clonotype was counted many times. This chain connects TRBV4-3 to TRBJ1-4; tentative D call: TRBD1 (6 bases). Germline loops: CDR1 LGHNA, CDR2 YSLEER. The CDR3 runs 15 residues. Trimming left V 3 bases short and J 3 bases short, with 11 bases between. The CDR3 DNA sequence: TGCGCCAGCAGCCACACGACAGGTTCTAATGAAAAACTGTTTTTT. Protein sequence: CASSHTTGSNEKLFF.

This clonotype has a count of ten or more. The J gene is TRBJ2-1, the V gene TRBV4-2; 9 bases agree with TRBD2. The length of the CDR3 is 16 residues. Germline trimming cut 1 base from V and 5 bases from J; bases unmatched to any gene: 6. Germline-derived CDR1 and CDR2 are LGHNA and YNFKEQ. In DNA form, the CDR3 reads TGTGCCAGCAGCCAAGTCGTAGCGGGAGTCGACAATGAGCAGTTCTTC. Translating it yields CASSQVVAGVDNEQFF.

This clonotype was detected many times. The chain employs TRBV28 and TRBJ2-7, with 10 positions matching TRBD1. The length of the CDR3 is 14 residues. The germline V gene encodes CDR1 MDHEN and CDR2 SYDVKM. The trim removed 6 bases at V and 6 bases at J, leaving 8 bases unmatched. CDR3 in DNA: TGTGCCAGCAGGTCACGACAGGGGGCCATCGAGCAGTACTTC. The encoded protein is CASRSRQGAIEQYF. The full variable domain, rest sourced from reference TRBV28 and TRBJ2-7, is DVKVTQSSRYLVKRTGEKVFLECVQDMDHENMFWYRQDPGLGLRLIYFSYDVKMKEKGDIPEGYSVSREKKERFSLILESASTNQTSMYLCASRSRQGAIEQYFGPGTRLTVT.

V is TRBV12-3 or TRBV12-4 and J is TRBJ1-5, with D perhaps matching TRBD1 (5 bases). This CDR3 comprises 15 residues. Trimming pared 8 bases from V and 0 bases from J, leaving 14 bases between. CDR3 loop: CASSTGLLSNQPQHF. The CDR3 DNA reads TGTGCCAGCTCCACAGGCTTACTTAGCAATCAGCCCCAGCATTTT.

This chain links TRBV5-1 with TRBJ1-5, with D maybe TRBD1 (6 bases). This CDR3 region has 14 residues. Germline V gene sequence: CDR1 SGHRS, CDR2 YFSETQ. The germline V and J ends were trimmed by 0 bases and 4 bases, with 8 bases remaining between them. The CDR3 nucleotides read TGCGCCAGCAGCTTGGATACAGGGAATCAGCCCCAGCATTTT. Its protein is CASSLDTGNQPQHF.

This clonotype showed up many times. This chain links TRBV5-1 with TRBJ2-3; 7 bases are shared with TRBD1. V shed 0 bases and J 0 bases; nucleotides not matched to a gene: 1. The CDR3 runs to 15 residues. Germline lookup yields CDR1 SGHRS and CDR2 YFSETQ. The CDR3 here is CASSLDRGSTDTQYF. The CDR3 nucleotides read TGCGCCAGCAGCTTGGACAGGGGCAGCACAGATACGCAGTATTTT.

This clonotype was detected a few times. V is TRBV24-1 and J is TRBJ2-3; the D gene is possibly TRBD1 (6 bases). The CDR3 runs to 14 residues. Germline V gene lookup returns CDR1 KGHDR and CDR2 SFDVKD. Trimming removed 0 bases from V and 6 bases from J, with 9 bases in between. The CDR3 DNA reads TGTGCCACCAGTGATTTGCTCACAGGGGATACGCAGTATTTT. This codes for CATSDLLTGDTQYF.

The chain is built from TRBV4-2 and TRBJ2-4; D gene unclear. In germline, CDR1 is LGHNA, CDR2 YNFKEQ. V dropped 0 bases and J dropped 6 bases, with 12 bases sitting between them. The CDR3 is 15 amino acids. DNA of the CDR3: TGTGCCAGCAGCCAAGAAGCGAGCTCGAGAAACATTCAGTACTTC. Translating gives CASSQEASSRNIQYF.

CDR3 nucleotide sequence: TGCAGCGTGGACCGGGGGGCGGGAGGGCCTAGTGAGCAGTTCTTC. As protein: CSVDRGAGGPSEQFF. The V and J genes are TRBV29-1 and TRBJ2-1, with 9 nucleotides matching TRBD2. The trim removed 6 bases at V and 9 bases at J, leaving 15 bases unmatched. This CDR3 contains 15 residues. Germline assignment: CDR1 SQVTM and CDR2 ANQGSEA.

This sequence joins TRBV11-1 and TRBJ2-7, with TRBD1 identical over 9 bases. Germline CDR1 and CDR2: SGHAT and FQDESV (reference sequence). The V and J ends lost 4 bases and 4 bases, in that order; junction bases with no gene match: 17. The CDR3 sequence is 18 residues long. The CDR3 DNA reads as TGTGCCAGCAGCTCCGTCCGGACAGGGGCTAAGGACGGGTACGAGCAGTACTTC. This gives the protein CASSSVRTGAKDGYEQYF.

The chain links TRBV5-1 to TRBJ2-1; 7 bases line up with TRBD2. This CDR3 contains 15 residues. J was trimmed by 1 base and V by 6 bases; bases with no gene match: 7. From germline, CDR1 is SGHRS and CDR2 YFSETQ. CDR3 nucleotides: TGCGCCAGCAAAGAGACTAGCCATTCCTACAATGAGCAGTTCTTC. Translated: CASKETSHSYNEQFF.